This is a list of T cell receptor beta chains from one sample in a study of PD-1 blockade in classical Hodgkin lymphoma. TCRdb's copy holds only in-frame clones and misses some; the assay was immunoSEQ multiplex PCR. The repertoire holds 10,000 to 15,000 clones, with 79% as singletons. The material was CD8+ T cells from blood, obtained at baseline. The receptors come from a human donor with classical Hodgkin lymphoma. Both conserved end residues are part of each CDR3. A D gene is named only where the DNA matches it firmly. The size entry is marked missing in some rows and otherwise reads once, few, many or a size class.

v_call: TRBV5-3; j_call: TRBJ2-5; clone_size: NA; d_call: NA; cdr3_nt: TGTGCCAGAAGCTACCCCCAAGAGACCCAGTACTTC; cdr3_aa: CARSYPQETQYF
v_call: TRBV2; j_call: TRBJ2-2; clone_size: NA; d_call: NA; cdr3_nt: TGTGCCAGCAGTGAATCGGGCAGGGTCGGCGGGGAGCTGTTTTTT; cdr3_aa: CASSESGRVGGELFF
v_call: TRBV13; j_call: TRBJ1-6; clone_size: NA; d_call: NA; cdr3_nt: TGTGCCAGCAGCTTATGGGGAGCAAATAATTCACCCCTCCACTTT; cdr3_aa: CASSLWGANNSPLHF
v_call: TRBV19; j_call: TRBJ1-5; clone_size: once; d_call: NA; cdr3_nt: TGTGCCAGTAGTATTCTTCTCATCGGACCGTCCCTGGTTCAGCCCCAGCATTTT; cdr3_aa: CASSILLIGPSLVQPQHF
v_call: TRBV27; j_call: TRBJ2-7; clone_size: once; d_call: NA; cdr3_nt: TGTGCCAGCAGTTTAGTAGGGTGGGGGTCTTTCGAGCAGTACTTC; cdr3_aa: CASSLVGWGSFEQYF
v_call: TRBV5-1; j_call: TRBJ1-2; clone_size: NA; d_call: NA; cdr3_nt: TGCGCCAGCAGCTTGGAAACGGGAGCTAACTATGGCTACACCTTC; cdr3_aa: CASSLETGANYGYTF
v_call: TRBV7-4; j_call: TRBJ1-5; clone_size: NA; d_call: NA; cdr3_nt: TGTGCCAGCAGCTTAGGGGGTCAGCCCCAGCATTTT; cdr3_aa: CASSLGGQPQHF
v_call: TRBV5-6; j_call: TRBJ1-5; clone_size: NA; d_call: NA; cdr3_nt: TGTGCCAGCAGCATGGGGGACAATCTCAATCAGCCCCAGCATTTT; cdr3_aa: CASSMGDNLNQPQHF
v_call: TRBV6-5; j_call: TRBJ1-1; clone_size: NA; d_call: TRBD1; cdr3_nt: TGTGCCAGCAGTTACTCGAGGGCAGGGGGCTTTGAAGCTTTCTTT; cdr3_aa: CASSYSRAGGFEAFF
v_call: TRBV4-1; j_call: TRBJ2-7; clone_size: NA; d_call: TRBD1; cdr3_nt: TGCGCCAGCAGCCCCACAGGGACAGGGTTCAACGAGCAGTACTTC; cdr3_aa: CASSPTGTGFNEQYF
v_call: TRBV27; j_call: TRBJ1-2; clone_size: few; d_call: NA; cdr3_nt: TGTGCCAGCAGAACAGGCGGAAGGGGCTACACCTTC; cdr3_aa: CASRTGGRGYTF
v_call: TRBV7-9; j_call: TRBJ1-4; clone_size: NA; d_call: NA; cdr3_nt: TGTGCCAGCAGCGGCACGAGGGCTGCAACTAATGAAAAACTGTTTTTT; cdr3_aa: CASSGTRAATNEKLFF
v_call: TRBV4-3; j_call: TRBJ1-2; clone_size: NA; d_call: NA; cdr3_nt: TGCGCCAGCAGCCAAGATGGACGGCTAAACTATGGCTACACCTTC; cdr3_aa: CASSQDGRLNYGYTF
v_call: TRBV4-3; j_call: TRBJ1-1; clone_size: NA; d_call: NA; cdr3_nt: TGCGCCAGCAGCCAAGATCAGGGGTTGAACACTGAAGCTTTCTTT; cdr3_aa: CASSQDQGLNTEAFF
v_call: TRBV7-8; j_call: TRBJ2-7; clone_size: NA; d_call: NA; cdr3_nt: TGTGCCAGCAGCGTCTACCAGGGACCCTCCTACGAGCAGTACTTC; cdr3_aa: CASSVYQGPSYEQYF
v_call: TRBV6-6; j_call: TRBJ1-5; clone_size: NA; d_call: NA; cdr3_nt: TGTGCCAGCAGTTACTCGGCGATAGACGATCAGCCCCAGCATTTT; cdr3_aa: CASSYSAIDDQPQHF
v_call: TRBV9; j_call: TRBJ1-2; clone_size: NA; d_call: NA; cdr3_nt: TGTGCCAGCAGGTCCACCTTCCGGTTTCCAAGCTACACCTTC; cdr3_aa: CASRSTFRFPSYTF
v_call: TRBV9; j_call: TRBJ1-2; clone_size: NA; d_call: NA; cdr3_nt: TGTGCCAGCAGCGTAGTTAAGGGGCGAAGGGGCTACACCTTC; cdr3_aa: CASSVVKGRRGYTF
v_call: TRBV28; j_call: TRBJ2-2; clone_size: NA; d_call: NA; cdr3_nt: TGTGCCAGCAGTTTTCCCCAGGAAAACACCGGGGAGCTGTTTTTT; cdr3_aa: CASSFPQENTGELFF
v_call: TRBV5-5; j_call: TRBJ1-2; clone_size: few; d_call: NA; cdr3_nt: TGTGCCAGCAGCTTGGCGACCGATTGGGGCTACACCTTC; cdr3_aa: CASSLATDWGYTF